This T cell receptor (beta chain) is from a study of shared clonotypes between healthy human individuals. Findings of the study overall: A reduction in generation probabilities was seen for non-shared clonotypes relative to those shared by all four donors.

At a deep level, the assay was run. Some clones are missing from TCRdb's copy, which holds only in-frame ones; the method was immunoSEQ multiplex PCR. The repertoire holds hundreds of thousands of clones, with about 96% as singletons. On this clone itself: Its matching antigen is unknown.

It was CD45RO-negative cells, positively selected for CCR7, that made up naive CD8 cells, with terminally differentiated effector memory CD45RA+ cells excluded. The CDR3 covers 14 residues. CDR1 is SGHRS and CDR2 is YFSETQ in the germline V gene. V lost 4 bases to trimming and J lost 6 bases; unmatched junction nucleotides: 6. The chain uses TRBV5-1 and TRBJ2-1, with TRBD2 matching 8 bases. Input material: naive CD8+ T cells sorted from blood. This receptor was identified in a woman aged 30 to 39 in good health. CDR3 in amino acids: CASSVTSVPNEQFF. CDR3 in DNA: TGCGCCAGCAGCGTGACTAGCGTCCCCAATGAGCAGTTCTTC.